This T cell receptor beta chain was profiled in a study of blood T cell repertoires in COVID-19. Overall study context: Donors in the United States, Italy and Spain gave samples during acute or convalescent COVID-19. From T cells, B-cell-depleted T cells, or PBMCs came the material, which was cDNA or gDNA.

The CDR3 loop spans 16 amino acids. Germline V gene data show CDR1 as ENHRY and CDR2 as SYGVKD. V was clipped by 3 bases and J by 8 bases; unmatched bases: 9. Across fewer than 25 US areas, participants ranged in age from about 18 to 90 years. Each participant's cohort was designated according to participant-reported clinical history. Assay: immunoSEQ multiplex PCR; the TCRdb copy retains only in-frame clones and omits some. The sample lists approximately 260,000 clones, roughly 80% occurring once. Source material: PBMCs or T cells enriched from blood (not recorded which). The rearrangement links TRBV10-3 to TRBJ1-6; 8 bases match TRBD1. The source of this sequence is a man between 45 and 60 years old who had recovered from COVID-19. CDR3: CAISDQNRGADSPLHF. The CDR3 DNA is TGTGCCATCAGTGATCAAAACAGGGGGGCCGATTCACCCCTCCACTTT.